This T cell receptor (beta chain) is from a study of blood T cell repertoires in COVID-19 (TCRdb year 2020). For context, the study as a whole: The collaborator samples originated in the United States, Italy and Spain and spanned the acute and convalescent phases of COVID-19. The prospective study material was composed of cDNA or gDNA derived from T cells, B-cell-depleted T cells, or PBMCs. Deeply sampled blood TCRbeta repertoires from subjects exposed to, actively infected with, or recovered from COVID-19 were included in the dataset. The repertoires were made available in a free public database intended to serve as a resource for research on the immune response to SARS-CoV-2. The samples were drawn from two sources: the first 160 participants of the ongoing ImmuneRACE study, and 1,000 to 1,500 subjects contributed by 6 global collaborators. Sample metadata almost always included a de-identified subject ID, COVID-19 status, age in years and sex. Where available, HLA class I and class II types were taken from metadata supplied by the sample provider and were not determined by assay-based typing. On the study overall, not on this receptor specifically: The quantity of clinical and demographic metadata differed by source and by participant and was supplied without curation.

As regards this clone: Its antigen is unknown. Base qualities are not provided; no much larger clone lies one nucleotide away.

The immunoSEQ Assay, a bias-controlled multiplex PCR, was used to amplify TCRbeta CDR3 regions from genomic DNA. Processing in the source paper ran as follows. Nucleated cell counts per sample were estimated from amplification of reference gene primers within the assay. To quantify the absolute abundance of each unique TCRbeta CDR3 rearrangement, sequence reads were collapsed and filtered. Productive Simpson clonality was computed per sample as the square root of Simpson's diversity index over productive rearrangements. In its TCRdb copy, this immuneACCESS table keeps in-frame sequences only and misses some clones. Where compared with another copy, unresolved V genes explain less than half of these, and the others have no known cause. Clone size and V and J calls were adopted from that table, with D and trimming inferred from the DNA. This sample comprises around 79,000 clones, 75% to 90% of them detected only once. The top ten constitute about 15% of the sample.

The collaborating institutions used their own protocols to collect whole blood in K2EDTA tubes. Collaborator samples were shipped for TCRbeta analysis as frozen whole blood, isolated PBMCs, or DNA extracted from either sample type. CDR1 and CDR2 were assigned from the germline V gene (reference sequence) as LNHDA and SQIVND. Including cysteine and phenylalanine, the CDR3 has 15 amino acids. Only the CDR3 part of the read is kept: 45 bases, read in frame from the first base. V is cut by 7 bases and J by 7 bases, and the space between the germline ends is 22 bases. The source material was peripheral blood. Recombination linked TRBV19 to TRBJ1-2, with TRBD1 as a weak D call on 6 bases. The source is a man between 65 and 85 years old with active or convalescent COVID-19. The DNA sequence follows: TGTGCCAGTACTTCGCTCTCACAGGGAATCTCTGGCTACACCTTC. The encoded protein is CASTSLSQGISGYTF.